The rows below give T cell receptor beta chains drawn from one sample of a study of cytomegalovirus exposure and HLA in healthy donors. Produced via immunoSEQ multiplex PCR; TCRdb's table is partial and in-frame only. The sample lists about 140,000 clones; about 74% were seen once. Sequenced sample: PBMCs. These receptors originate from a man aged 30 to 45 in good health and CMV-seronegative. Both conserved end residues are part of each CDR3. A D gene is named only where the DNA matches it firmly. Only part of the rows carry a size: once, few, many, or a class if the clone is expanded.

- | TRBD2 | TRBJ2-1 | TRBV5-1 | TGCGCCAGCCGATTCACAGCGGGAGAATATTACAATGAGCAGTTCTTC | CASRFTAGEYYNEQFF
few | - | TRBJ1-1 | TRBV18 | TGTGCCAGCTCACCACCAGGAGGGAAGAATGAAGCTTTCTTT | CASSPPGGKNEAFF
- | - | TRBJ1-1 | TRBV7-8 | TGTGCCAGCAGCTTAGATCGACAGCCGAACACTGAAGCTTTCTTT | CASSLDRQPNTEAFF
once | TRBD2 | TRBJ2-7 | TRBV10-3 | TGTGCCATCAGTGAGTCTTTTGGCGGACTAGCGGGAAAAGGAGGAACTTACGAGCAGTACTTC | CAISESFGGLAGKGGTYEQYF
few | TRBD1 | TRBJ2-7 | TRBV5-1 | TGCGCCAGCAGCAGACAGGGGGGTTCCCCCTACGAGCAGTACTTC | CASSRQGGSPYEQYF
- | - | TRBJ2-7 | TRBV10-3 | TGTGCCATCAGTGACAGGGTGTCAACCGAGCAGTACTTC | CAISDRVSTEQYF
- | - | TRBJ2-1 | TRBV30 | TGTGCCTGGAATTCGCAGGTGGCTAGCAGCAATGAGCAGTTCTTC | CAWNSQVASSNEQFF
- | TRBD1 | TRBJ1-5 | TRBV19 | TGTGCCAGTAGTATAGGACAGGGGTCGAATCAGCCCCAGCATTTT | CASSIGQGSNQPQHF
- | TRBD1 | TRBJ1-2 | TRBV19 | TGTGCCAGTAGTGGGGACAGGGGTCATGGCTATGGCTACACCTTC | CASSGDRGHGYGYTF
- | TRBD2 | TRBJ2-7 | TRBV4-1 | TGCGCCAGCAGCCCCTTAGCGGGACGGTCCTACGAGCAGTACTTC | CASSPLAGRSYEQYF
few | - | TRBJ2-1 | TRBV2 | TGTGCCAGCGGGCAGGGCGAGCAGTTCTTC | CASGQGEQFF
- | TRBD2 | TRBJ2-1 | TRBV27 | TGTGCCAGCAGTTTATTCCCGGCGGGAGGACCCAATGAGCAGTTCTTC | CASSLFPAGGPNEQFF
few | - | TRBJ2-2 | TRBV10-2 | TGCGCCAGCAGTGAGGTCCCCAACGGGGAGCTGTTTTTT | CASSEVPNGELFF
- | TRBD2 | TRBJ2-1 | TRBV7-6 | TGTGCCAGCAGCCCGGGGGGGACTAGCGAGAGCTCCTACAATGAGCAGTTCTTC | CASSPGGTSESSYNEQFF
- | - | TRBJ2-7 | TRBV20-1 | TGCAGTGCTAGTATCCCGGACGAGCAGTACTTC | CSASIPDEQYF
- | TRBD2 | TRBJ2-7 | TRBV28 | TGTGCCAGCATGGGAGCGGGAGGTCCGAACGAGCAGTACTTC | CASMGAGGPNEQYF